This TCR beta chain was recovered during a study of blood T cell repertoires in COVID-19. Overall study: The United States, Italy and Spain were the sources of the acute and convalescent COVID-19 samples.

The CDR3 totals 14 residues. CDR1 is SSHAT and CDR2 is FNYEAQ in the germline V gene (reference sequence). Authors' analysis steps: Estimation of nucleated cell counts was performed using reference gene primer amplification. The assay was immunoSEQ multiplex PCR, and TCRdb's table has in-frame clones only and misses some. V, J and clone size were drawn from that table, and D and trimming were deduced from the DNA. The table shows a few hundred thousand clones, with approximately 90% occurring only once. About this clone: The junction and the germline gene differ at one end; a read error may be behind it.

The TCR was taken from a woman aged 25 to 39 with active or convalescent COVID-19. What was sequenced was peripheral blood. The chain couples TRBV7-7 to TRBJ2-6, with D perhaps matching TRBD2 (5 bases). The CDR3, as DNA: TGTGCTAGCAGTCGGACTCGTGGGGCCAACGTCCTGACTTTC. This codes for CASSRTRGANVLTF.